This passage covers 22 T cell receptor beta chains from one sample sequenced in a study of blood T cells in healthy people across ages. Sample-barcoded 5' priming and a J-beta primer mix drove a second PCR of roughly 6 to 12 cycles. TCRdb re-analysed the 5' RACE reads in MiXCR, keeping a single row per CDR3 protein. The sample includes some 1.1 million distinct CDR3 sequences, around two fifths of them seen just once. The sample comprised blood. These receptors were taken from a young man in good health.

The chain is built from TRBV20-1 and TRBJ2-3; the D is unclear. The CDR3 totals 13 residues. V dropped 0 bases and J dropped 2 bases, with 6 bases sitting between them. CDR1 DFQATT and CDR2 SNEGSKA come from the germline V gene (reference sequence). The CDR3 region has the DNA TGCAGTGCTAGAGAGGGGTACACAGATACGCAGTATTTT. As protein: CSAREGYTDTQYF.

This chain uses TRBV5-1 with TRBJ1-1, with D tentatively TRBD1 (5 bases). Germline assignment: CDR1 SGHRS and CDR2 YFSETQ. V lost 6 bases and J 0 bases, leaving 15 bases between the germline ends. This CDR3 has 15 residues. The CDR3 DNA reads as TGCGCCAGCACCTCTACCGGGACGGTGAACACTGAAGCTTTCTTT. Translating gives CASTSTGTVNTEAFF.

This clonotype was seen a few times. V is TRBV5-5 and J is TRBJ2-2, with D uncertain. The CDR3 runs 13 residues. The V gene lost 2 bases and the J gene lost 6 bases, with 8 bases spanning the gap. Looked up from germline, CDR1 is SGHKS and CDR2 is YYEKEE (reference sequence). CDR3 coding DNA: TGTGCCAGCAGCTTTGTTCCGGCCGGGGAGCTGTTTTTT. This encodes CASSFVPAGELFF.

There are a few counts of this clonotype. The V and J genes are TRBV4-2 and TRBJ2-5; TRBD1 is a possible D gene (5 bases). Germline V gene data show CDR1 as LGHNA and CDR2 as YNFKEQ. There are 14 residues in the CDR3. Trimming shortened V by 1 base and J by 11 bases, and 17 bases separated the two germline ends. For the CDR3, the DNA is TGTGCCAGCAGCCAAGTGGCAGGGAAAAATGAGCAGTACTTC. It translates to CASSQVAGKNEQYF.

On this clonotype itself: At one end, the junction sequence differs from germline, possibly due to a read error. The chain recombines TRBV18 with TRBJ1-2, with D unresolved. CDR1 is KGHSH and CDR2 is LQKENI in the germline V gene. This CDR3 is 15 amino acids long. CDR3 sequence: CASSPPGKNFYGYTF. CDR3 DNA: TGTGCCAGCTCGCCACCGGGGAAGAACTTCTATGGCTACACCTTC.

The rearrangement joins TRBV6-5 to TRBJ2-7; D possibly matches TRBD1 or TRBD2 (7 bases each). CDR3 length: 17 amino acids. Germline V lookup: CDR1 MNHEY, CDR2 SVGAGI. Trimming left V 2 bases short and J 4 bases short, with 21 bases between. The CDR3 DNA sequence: TGTGCCAGCAGTTACGGCAGGGGGGGGTCCTGGGTTTACGAGCAGTACTTC. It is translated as CASSYGRGGSWVYEQYF.

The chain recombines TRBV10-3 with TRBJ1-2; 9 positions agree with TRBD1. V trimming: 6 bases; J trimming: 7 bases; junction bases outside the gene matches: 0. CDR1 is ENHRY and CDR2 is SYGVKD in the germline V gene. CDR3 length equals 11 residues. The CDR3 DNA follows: TGTGCCATCAGGGGACAGGGTGGCTACACCTTC. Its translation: CAIRGQGGYTF.

CDR3 region: CASSVGQGEVAFF. Here the CDR3 DNA reads TGTGCCAGCAGTGTAGGACAGGGGGAAGTCGCTTTCTTT. The chain couples TRBV12-3 or TRBV12-4 to TRBJ1-1; 10 bases agree with TRBD1. Trimming removed 5 bases from V and 11 bases from J; junction bases left unmatched: 8. The CDR3 has 13 amino acids.

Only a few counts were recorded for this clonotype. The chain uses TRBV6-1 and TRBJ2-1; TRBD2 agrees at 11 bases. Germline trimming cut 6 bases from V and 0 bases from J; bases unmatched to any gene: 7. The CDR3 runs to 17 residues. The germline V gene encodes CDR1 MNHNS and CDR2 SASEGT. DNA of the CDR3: TGTGCCAGCAGACCCGGGACTAGCGGACGCTCCTACAATGAGCAGTTCTTC. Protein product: CASRPGTSGRSYNEQFF.

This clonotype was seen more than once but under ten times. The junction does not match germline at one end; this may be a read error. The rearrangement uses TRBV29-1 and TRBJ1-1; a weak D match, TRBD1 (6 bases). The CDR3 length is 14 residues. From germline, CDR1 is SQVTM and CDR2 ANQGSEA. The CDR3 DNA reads TGCAGCGTTAAAGAAGGGGGGGGTAACACTGAAGCTTTCTTT. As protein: CSVKEGGGNTEAFF.

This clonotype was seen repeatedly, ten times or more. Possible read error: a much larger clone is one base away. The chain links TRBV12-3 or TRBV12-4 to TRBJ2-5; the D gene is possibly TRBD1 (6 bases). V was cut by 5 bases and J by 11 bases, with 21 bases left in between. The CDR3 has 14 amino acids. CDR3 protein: CASSGGQQGNEQYF. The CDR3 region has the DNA TGTGCCAGCAGTGGAGGTCAACAGGGTAATGAGCAGTACTTC.

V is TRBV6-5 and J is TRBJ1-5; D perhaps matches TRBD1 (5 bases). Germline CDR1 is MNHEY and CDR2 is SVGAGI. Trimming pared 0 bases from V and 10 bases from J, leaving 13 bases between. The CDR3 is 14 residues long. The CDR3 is CASSYSGTTYPQHF. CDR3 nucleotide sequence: TGTGCCAGCAGTTACTCCGGGACGACCTACCCCCAGCATTTT.

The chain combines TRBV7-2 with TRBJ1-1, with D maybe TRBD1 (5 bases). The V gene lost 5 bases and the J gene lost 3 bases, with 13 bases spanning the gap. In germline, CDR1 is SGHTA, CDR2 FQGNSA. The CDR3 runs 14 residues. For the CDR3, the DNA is TGTGCCAGCAGCGGGAAAGGGGTCCACACTGAAGCTTTCTTT. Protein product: CASSGKGVHTEAFF.

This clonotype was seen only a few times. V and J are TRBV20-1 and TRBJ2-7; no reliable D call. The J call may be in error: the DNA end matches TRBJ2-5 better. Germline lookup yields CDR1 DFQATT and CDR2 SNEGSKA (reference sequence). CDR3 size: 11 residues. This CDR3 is CSATAPETQYF. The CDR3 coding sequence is TGCAGTGCGACCGCGCCAGAGACCCAGTACTTC.

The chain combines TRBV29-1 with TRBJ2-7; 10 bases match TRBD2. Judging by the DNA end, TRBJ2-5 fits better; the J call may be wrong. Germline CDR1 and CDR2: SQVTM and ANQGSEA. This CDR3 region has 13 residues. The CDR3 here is CSANLAGAETQYF. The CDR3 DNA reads TGCAGCGCGAACCTAGCGGGGGCGGAGACCCAGTACTTC.

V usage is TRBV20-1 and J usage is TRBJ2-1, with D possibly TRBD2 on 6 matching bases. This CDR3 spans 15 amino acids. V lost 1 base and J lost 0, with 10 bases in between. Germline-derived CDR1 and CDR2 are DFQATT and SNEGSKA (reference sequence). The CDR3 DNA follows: TGCAGTGCTAGAGGGGGGAGGAGCTCCTACAATGAGCAGTTCTTC. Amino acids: CSARGGRSSYNEQFF.

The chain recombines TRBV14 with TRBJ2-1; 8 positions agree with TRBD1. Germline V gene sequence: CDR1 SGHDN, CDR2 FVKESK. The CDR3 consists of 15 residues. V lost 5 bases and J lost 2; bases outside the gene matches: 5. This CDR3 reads CASSTGGWTYNEQFF. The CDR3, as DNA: TGTGCCAGCAGCACAGGGGGTTGGACCTACAATGAGCAGTTCTTC.

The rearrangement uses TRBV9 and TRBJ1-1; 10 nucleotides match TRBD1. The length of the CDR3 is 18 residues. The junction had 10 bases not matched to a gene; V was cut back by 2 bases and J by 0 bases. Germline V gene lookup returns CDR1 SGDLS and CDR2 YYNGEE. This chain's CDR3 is CASSVGPGTGVLNTEAFF. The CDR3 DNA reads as TGTGCCAGCAGCGTGGGGCCCGGGACAGGGGTGCTGAACACTGAAGCTTTCTTT.

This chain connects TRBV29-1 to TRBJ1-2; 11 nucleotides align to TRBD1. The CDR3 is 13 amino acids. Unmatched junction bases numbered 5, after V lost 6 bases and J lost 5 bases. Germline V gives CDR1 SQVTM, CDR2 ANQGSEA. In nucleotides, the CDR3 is TGCAGCGTCCTAAGGGACAGGGGGTATGGCTACACCTTC. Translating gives CSVLRDRGYGYTF.

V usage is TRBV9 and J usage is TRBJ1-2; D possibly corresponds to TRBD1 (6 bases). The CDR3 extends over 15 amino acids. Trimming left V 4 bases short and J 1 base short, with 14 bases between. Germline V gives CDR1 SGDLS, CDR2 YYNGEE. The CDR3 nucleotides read TGTGCCAGCAGCCAGTCCAGGGGACTTAACTATGGCTACACCTTC. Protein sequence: CASSQSRGLNYGYTF.

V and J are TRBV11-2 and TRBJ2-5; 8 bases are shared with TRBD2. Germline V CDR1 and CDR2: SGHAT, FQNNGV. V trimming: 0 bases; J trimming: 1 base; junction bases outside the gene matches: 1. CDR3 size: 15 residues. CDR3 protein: CASSLETSVQETQYF. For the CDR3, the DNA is TGTGCCAGCAGCTTAGAGACTAGCGTCCAAGAGACCCAGTACTTC.

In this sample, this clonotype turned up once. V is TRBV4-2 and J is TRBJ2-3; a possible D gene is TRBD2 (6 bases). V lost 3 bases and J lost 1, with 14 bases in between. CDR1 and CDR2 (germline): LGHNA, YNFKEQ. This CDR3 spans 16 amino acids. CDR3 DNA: TGTGCCAGCAGCCAGGAACTAGCCTCCGGCACAGATACGCAGTATTTT. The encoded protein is CASSQELASGTDTQYF.